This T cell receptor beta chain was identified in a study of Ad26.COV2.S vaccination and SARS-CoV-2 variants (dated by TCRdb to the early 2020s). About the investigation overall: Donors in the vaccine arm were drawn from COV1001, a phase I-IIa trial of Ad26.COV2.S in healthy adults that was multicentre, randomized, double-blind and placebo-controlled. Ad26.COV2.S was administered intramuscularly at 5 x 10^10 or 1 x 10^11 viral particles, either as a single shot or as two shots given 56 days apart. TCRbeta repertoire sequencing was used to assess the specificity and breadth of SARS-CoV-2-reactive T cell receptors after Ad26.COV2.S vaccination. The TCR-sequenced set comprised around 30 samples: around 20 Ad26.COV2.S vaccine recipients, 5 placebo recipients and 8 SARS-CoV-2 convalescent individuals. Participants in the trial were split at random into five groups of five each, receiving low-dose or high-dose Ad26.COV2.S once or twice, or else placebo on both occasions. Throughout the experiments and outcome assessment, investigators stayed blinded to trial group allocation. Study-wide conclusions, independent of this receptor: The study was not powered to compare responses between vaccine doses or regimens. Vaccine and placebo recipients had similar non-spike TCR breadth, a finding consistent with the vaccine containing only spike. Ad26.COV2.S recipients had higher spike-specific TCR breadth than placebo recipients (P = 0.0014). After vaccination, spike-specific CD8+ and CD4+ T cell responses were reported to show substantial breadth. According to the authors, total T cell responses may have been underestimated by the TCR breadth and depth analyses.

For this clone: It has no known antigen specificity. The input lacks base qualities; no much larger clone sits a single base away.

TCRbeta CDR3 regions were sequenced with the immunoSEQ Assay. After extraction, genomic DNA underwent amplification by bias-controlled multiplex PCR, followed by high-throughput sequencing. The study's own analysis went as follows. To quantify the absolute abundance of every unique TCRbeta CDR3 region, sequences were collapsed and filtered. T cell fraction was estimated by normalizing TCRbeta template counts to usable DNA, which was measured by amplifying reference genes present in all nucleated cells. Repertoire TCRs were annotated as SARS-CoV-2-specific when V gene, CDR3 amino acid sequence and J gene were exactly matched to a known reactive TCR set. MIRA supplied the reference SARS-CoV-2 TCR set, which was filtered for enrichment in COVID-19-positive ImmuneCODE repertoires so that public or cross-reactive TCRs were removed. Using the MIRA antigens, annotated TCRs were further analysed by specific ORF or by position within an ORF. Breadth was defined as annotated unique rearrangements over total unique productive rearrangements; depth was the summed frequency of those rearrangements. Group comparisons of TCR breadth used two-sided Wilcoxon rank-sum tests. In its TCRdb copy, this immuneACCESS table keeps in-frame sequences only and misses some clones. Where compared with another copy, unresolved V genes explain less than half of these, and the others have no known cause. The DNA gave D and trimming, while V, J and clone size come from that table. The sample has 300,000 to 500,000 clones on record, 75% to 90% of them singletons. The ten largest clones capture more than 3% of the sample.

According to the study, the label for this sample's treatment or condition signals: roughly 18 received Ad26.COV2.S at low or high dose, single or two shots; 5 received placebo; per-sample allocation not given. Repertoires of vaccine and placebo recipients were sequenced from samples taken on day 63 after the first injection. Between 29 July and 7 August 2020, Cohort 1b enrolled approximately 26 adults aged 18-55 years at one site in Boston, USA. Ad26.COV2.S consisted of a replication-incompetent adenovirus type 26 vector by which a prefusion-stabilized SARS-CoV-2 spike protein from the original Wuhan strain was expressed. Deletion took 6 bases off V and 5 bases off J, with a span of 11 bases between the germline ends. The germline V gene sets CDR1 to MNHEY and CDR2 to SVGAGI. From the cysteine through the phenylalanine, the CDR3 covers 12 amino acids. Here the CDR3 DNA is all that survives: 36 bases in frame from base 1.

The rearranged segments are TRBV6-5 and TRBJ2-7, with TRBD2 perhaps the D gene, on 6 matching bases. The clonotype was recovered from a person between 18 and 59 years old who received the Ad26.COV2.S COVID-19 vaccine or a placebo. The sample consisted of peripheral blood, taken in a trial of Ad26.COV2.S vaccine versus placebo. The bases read TGTGCCAGCAGGGAGGGGTTCCACGAGCAGTACTTC. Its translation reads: CASREGFHEQYF.